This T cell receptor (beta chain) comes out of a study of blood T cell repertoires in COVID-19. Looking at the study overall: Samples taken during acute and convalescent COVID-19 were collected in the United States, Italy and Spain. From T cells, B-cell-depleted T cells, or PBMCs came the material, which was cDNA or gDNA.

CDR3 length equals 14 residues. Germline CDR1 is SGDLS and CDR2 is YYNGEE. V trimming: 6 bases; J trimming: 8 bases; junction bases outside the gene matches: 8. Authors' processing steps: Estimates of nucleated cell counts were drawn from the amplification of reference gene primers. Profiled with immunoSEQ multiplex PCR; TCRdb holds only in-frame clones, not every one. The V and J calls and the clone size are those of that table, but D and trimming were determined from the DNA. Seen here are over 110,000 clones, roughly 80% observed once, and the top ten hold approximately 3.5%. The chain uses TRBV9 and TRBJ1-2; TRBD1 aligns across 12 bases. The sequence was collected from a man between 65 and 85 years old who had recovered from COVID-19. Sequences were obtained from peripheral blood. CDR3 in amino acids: CASNRDRGLGGYTF. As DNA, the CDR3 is TGTGCCAGCAATCGGGACAGGGGGCTCGGAGGCTACACCTTC.